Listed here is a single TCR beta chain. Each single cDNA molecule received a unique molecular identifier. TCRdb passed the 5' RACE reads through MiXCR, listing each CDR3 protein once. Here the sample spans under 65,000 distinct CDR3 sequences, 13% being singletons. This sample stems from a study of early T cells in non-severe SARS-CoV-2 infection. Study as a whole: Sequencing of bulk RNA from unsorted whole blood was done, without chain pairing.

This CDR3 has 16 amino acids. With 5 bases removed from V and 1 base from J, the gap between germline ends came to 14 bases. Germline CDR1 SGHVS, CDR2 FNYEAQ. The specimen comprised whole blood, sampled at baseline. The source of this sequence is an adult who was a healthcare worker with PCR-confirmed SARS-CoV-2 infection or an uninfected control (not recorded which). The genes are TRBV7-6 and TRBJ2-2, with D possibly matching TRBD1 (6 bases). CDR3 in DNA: TGTGCCAGCAGCACCCTTTGGGGGCAGAACACCGGGGAGCTGTTTTTT. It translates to CASSTLWGQNTGELFF.